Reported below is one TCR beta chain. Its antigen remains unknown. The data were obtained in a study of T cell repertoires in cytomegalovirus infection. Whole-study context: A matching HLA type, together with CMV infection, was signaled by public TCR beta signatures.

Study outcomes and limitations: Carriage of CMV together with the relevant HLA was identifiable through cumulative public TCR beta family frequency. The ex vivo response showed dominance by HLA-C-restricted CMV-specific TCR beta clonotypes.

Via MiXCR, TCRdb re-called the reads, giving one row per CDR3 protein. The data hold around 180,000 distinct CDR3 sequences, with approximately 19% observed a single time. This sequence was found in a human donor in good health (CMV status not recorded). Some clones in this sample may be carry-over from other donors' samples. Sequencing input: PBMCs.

CDR3 amino acids: CASSRGGAEEQFF. CDR3 DNA: TGTGCCAGCAGCCGAGGGGGAGCGGAGGAGCAGTTCTTC. The J gene is TRBJ2-1, the V gene TRBV4-2, with D possibly TRBD1 on 6 matching bases. Trimming left V 4 bases short and J 10 bases short, with 14 bases between. CDR1 LGHNA and CDR2 YNFKEQ come from the germline V gene. The CDR3 consists of 13 residues.